A single sample gave rise to the 23 T cell receptor beta chains below, sequenced in a study of T-cell memory formation after mild COVID-19. One entry per CDR3 protein, called by TCRdb with MiXCR from the 5' RACE reads. The sample yields hundreds of thousands of distinct CDR3 sequences, 25% to 30% seen once. Sequencing used PBMCs or a T cell subset sorted from them (not recorded which). Receptors were obtained from an adult woman who had mild COVID-19 (a few samples of this study predate the infection). Cell type and time point are not known.

The rearrangement links TRBV12-3 or TRBV12-4 to TRBJ2-7; D gene uncertain. The V gene lost 1 base and the J gene lost 7 bases, with 2 bases spanning the gap. The CDR3 is made up of 10 amino acids. The CDR3 sequence is CASSLEEQYF. CDR3 coding DNA: TGTGCCAGCAGTTTAGAAGAGCAGTACTTC.

This clonotype occurred a few times. The gene calls are TRBV9 and TRBJ2-3; 7 positions match TRBD2. Looked up from germline, CDR1 is SGDLS and CDR2 is YYNGEE. Germline trimming cut 1 base from V and 1 base from J; bases unmatched to any gene: 3. The CDR3 has 15 amino acids. The CDR3 protein is CASSVSSGGTDTQYF. CDR3 in DNA: TGTGCCAGCAGCGTAAGCAGCGGGGGCACAGATACGCAGTATTTT.

The rearrangement uses TRBV15 and TRBJ1-5; D is uncertain. The CDR3 is 13 amino acids. Trimming removed 0 bases from V and 4 bases from J, with 4 bases in between. The germline CDR1 and CDR2 sequences are LNHNV and YYDKDF (reference sequence). The CDR3 nucleotides are TGTGCCACCAGCAGAGATCGTAATCAGCCCCAGCATTTT. Amino acid sequence: CATSRDRNQPQHF.

This clonotype has more than one count but fewer than ten. The chain carries TRBV2 and TRBJ2-2, with D uncertain. Germline V gene sequence: CDR1 SNHLY, CDR2 FYNNEI. Trimming took 0 bases from V and 6 from J, leaving 5 bases between them. The CDR3 consists of 13 residues. In DNA, the CDR3 is TGTGCCAGCAGTGAAGCGCTGGCCGGGGAGCTGTTTTTT. Translated, it gives CASSEALAGELFF. Filled out from reference TRBV2 and TRBJ2-2, the complete variable domain reads EPEVTQTPSHQVTQMGQEVILRCVPISNHLYFYWYRQILGQKVEFLVSFYNNEISEKSEIFDDQFSVERPDGSNFTLKIRSTKLEDSAMYFCASSEALAGELFFGEGSRLTVL.

This chain joins TRBV20-1 and TRBJ2-1, with a weak D call TRBD1 (5 bases). V was shortened by 4 bases and J by 7 bases, with 11 bases between the two germline ends. The CDR3 length is 12 residues. Germline V CDR1 and CDR2: DFQATT, SNEGSKA (reference sequence). In nucleotides, the CDR3 is TGCAGTGCTAAAAGGGGCCAGAATGAGCAGTTCTTC. Translating it yields CSAKRGQNEQFF.

This clonotype was picked up many times. The genes are TRBV7-2 and TRBJ1-1; tentatively, D is TRBD1 (5 bases). The CDR3 totals 15 residues. Germline lookup yields CDR1 SGHTA and CDR2 FQGNSA. V lost 4 bases and J lost 4, with 16 bases in between. DNA for the CDR3: TGTGCCAGCAGCTCCCCTGGCGGGGCCCGCACTGAAGCTTTCTTT. Its translation is CASSSPGGARTEAFF.

V usage is TRBV19 and J usage is TRBJ2-5; TRBD1 matches at 8 bases. V gave up 5 bases and J gave up 3 bases; unmatched junction bases: 11. This CDR3 has 16 residues. Germline CDR1 is LNHDA and CDR2 is SQIVND (reference sequence). CDR3 bases: TGTGCCAGTAGTCCCTCGTGGCAGGGGGCTGAAGAGACCCAGTACTTC. Its protein product is CASSPSWQGAEETQYF.

This clonotype has only a few counts. This rearrangement joins TRBV16 to TRBJ1-2; 8 bases fit TRBD1. The CDR3 covers 13 residues. CDR1 and CDR2 from the germline V gene are KGHSY and FQNENV. J lost 6 bases, V lost 4 bases, and 4 bases had no gene match. CDR3 DNA: TGTGCCAGCAGCCCGGACAGGGCCCATGGCTACACCTTC. Translated, it gives CASSPDRAHGYTF. Supplemented by reference TRBV16 and TRBJ1-2, the full variable domain reads GEEVAQTPKHLVRGEGQKAKLYCAPIKGHSYVFWYQQVLKNEFKFLISFQNENVFDETGMPKERFSAKCLPNSPCSLEIQATKLEDSAVYFCASSPDRAHGYTFGSGTRLTVV.

This chain uses TRBV20-1 with TRBJ2-5; TRBD2 matches 14 bases. V lost 3 bases and J lost 5; bases outside the gene matches: 5. Germline-derived CDR1 and CDR2 are DFQATT and SNEGSKA (reference sequence). The CDR3 contains 15 residues. The CDR3 here is CSARGLAGAGETQYF. DNA of the CDR3: TGCAGTGCTAGGGGACTAGCGGGAGCGGGTGAGACCCAGTACTTC.

The chain employs TRBV20-1 and TRBJ2-3, with 16 bases lining up with TRBD2. The V gene's germline CDR1 is DFQATT and CDR2 SNEGSKA (reference sequence). The CDR3 spans 18 residues. Trimming cost V 5 bases and J 0 bases; bases outside gene matches: 8. The CDR3 is CSAPVGLAGGPSTDTQYF. The CDR3, as DNA: TGCAGTGCTCCTGTGGGACTAGCGGGAGGGCCAAGCACAGATACGCAGTATTTT.

The chain couples TRBV12-3 or TRBV12-4 to TRBJ1-1, with 8 bases aligning to TRBD1. The CDR3 totals 18 residues. With V trimmed by 7 bases and J by 1 base, 17 bases remained unmatched. CDR3 DNA sequence: TGTGCCAGCACTCGTATGGGCTTACCCAGGGGGCAGAACACTGAAGCTTTCTTT. Translation gives CASTRMGLPRGQNTEAFF.

This chain uses TRBV24-1 with TRBJ2-2; D is perhaps TRBD1 or TRBD2 (6 bases each). Trimming removed 9 bases at V and 5 bases at J, with 21 bases between. The CDR3 runs to 16 residues. Germline CDR1 is KGHDR and CDR2 is SFDVKD. The CDR3 DNA follows: TGTGCCACCGAGGGGGGAACAACTCGTAGTACCGGGGAGCTGTTTTTT. Protein sequence: CATEGGTTRSTGELFF.

This chain connects TRBV20-1 to TRBJ2-5; no firm D call. This CDR3 spans 14 amino acids. CDR1 DFQATT and CDR2 SNEGSKA come from the germline V gene (reference sequence). Trimming took 5 bases from V and 4 from J, leaving 17 bases between them. The CDR3 sequence: CSAPQTGRRETQYF. In DNA, the CDR3 is TGCAGTGCTCCACAAACGGGCAGGCGAGAGACCCAGTACTTC.

This clonotype was detected only once. The V gene is TRBV5-1, the J gene TRBJ2-3; unclear D gene. CDR3 length: 16 amino acids. V lost 6 bases to trimming and J lost 0 bases, with 17 bases between them. Germline V gene sequence: CDR1 SGHRS, CDR2 YFSETQ. The CDR3 DNA sequence: TGCGCCAGCACCCTGAGGAACGGGCGGAGCACAGATACGCAGTATTTT. Translating it yields CASTLRNGRSTDTQYF.

The genes are TRBV7-9 and TRBJ1-1; TRBD1 might be the D (5 bases). This CDR3 has 16 residues. V gave up 4 bases and J gave up 5 bases, with 20 bases separating them. Looked up from germline, CDR1 is SEHNR and CDR2 is FQNEAQ (reference sequence). The CDR3 reads CASSSPNWRGGTEAFF. The CDR3 coding sequence is TGTGCCAGCAGCTCCCCGAATTGGAGGGGAGGGACTGAAGCTTTCTTT.

V is TRBV6-2 or TRBV6-3 and J is TRBJ2-7; 9 bases are shared with TRBD2. Germline V gene lookup returns CDR1 MNHEY and CDR2 SVGEGT. The CDR3 contains 17 residues. Trimming took 2 bases from V and 1 from J; bases not matched to a gene: 9. CDR3 bases: TGTGCCAGCAGTTACGTTAGCGGGAGAGGAAAATCCTACGAGCAGTACTTC. Translated: CASSYVSGRGKSYEQYF.

This clonotype showed up just once. CDR3 residues: CAISEYQAYEQYF. The CDR3 DNA reads TGTGCCATCAGTGAGTACCAGGCCTACGAGCAGTACTTC. The chain has TRBV10-3 and TRBJ2-7; D unresolved. Looked up from germline, CDR1 is ENHRY and CDR2 is SYGVKD. This CDR3 region has 13 residues. Trimming left V 1 base short and J 2 bases short, with 6 bases between.

This clonotype was found a few times. J is TRBJ1-1 and V is TRBV20-1; D is perhaps TRBD1 (5 bases). The germline V gene has CDR1 DFQATT and CDR2 SNEGSKA (reference sequence). The CDR3 runs 14 residues. Deletions cut 5 bases from V and 8 bases from J, with 21 bases between. This CDR3 is CSAQSRRWGTEAFF. CDR3 nucleotide sequence: TGCAGTGCTCAAAGTCGGCGATGGGGCACCGAAGCTTTCTTT.

The genes are TRBV5-1 and TRBJ2-7; 7 bases are shared with TRBD1. Germline CDR1 is SGHRS and CDR2 is YFSETQ. The CDR3 consists of 14 residues. With 0 bases clipped from V and 5 bases from J, the junction kept 5 bases outside the gene matches. In DNA, the CDR3 is TGCGCCAGCAGCTTGGCGGGACAGTCCCACGAGCAGTACTTC. This sequence encodes CASSLAGQSHEQYF. The complete variable domain, with remaining parts taken from reference TRBV5-1 and TRBJ2-7, reads KAGVTQTPRYLIKTRGQQVTLSCSPISGHRSVSWYQQTPGQGLQFLFEYFSETQRNKGNFPGRFSGRQFSNSRSEMNVSTLELGDSALYLCASSLAGQSHEQYFGPGTRLTVT.

This rearrangement joins TRBV2 to TRBJ1-6; 8 nucleotides agree with TRBD1. This CDR3 spans 14 amino acids. Germline V CDR1 and CDR2: SNHLY, FYNNEI. V shed 8 bases and J 10 bases; nucleotides not matched to a gene: 10. CDR3 region: CASAQRTGRSPLHF. The CDR3 nucleotides read TGTGCCAGCGCCCAGAGGACAGGGCGGTCACCCCTCCACTTT.

The genes are TRBV11-2 and TRBJ2-1, with a weak D call TRBD2 (6 bases). CDR3 size: 15 residues. V was trimmed by 5 bases and J by 5 bases, leaving 16 bases between them. Germline V gene sequence: CDR1 SGHAT, CDR2 FQNNGV. The CDR3 sequence: CASSPYGGDHNEQFF. The CDR3 DNA sequence: TGTGCCAGCAGCCCGTATGGCGGGGACCACAATGAGCAGTTCTTC.

This chain joins TRBV29-1 and TRBJ2-7; maybe TRBD1 (6 bases). Trimming cost V 6 bases and J 1 base, with 13 bases left between them. Germline CDR1 SQVTM, CDR2 ANQGSEA. This CDR3 comprises 13 residues. The DNA for the CDR3 is TGCAGCGTCCACACCGGACAGTCCTACGAGCAGTACTTC. Protein sequence: CSVHTGQSYEQYF.

In this sample, this clonotype turned up many times. The chain couples TRBV6-5 to TRBJ2-7; TRBD2 aligns across 9 bases. From germline, CDR1 is MNHEY and CDR2 SVGAGI. J gave up 7 bases and V 8 bases, and 15 bases lay outside the gene matches. CDR3 length: 15 amino acids. CDR3 sequence: CASGILAGSMREQYF. The CDR3 DNA reads TGTGCCAGCGGAATTCTAGCGGGATCTATGCGGGAGCAGTACTTC.